This TCR beta chain was recovered during a study of a mutant IDH1 vaccine in newly diagnosed glioma. Time point given: week 35, safety follow-up. One vaccine dose held 300 ug of mutant IDH1 20-mer peptide and came with topical imiquimod. The method was immunoSEQ multiplex PCR; TCRdb's version includes in-frame clones alone and lacks a portion of them. The sample holds about 26,000 clones, around 78% seen once. The V segment lost 2 bases and the J segment 4 bases; nucleotides outside the gene matches: 12. The germline V gene encodes CDR1 SGHTS and CDR2 YDEGEE. This CDR3 has 17 residues. About this clone: Its antigen is currently unknown.

The sample consisted of PBMCs, taken from a glioma patient whose treatment included an IDH1 peptide vaccine. The J gene is TRBJ1-1, the V gene TRBV5-8; 9 nucleotides match TRBD1. This TCR was recovered from a man younger than 45 with glioma. The CDR3 DNA sequence: TGTGCCAGCAGCTTCCGATCCAAGGGACAGGGATTCACTGAAGCTTTCTTT. The encoded protein is CASSFRSKGQGFTEAFF.